This section outlines one T cell receptor beta chain sequence together with its context. Its antigen is currently not known. It has no much larger one-base neighbor in the sample; base qualities were not kept. These data belong to a study of chemoradiotherapy in HPV16-positive cancers (dated by TCRdb to 2021 to 2024). At the level of the whole study: Candidate HPV-specific T-cell clones and common TCR motifs were defined through functional T-cell assays on cells from two HPV16-positive patients. The study asked whether T-cell immunity against the HPV oncoproteins E6 and E7 changes during chemoradiotherapy and whether it affects survival. The candidate HPV-specific TCRs and motifs were then tracked in TCR repertoires from roughly 86 patients with HPV-related cancers.

Study-wide conclusions, independent of this receptor: In HPV16-positive patients, expansion of HPV-responsive T cells during chemoradiotherapy was found to be associated with improved recurrence-free survival. Only a couple of HPV16-positive patients were used to derive the functional definition of HPV-specific T cells, and the survival association was reported for HPV16-positive patients. Expansion of candidate HPV-specific clones and E7-related TCR motifs was observed in the tumor microenvironment during treatment, whereas no such expansion was observed for non-HPV-specific T cells.

The cysteine opens and the phenylalanine closes a CDR3 of 13 amino acids. Only CDR3 DNA is held: 39 bases, read in frame from base 1. Trimming takes 0 bases from V and 7 bases from J, and the germline ends sit 7 bases apart. Via the germline V gene (reference sequence), CDR1 is SGHNT and CDR2 YYREEE. The library came from the immunoSEQ multiplex PCR assay. In TCRdb, the immuneACCESS table is reduced to in-frame sequences with V and J assigned. These tables do not hold every clone; where another copy was compared, an unresolved V gene accounts for under half, and the others remain unexplained. This sample comprises tens of thousands of clones, just under 75% of them detected only once. The top ten clones comprise 2% to 3% of the sample. Repertoires were sampled repeatedly over the course of chemoradiotherapy so that clonal expansion in the tumor microenvironment could be followed.

Collection of the sample occurred from a patient who underwent chemoradiotherapy. The TCR sequence derives from a human donor with HPV-associated anogenital cancer. The rearranged segments are TRBV5-4 and TRBJ2-2; the D gene lacks a confident call. The DNA reads as follows: TGTGCCAGCAGCTTGGAAGGTATCGGGGAGCTGTTTTTT. This yields the protein CASSLEGIGELFF. With all but the CDR3 taken from the reference TRBV5-4 and TRBJ2-2 genes, the full variable domain is: ETGVTQSPTHLIKTRGQQVTLRCSSQSGHNTVSWYQQALGQGPQFIFQYYREEENGRGNFPPRFSGLQFPNYSSELNVNALELDDSALYLCASSLEGIGELFFGEGSRLTVL.